The present entry profiles one T cell receptor (beta chain) with its context. Its antigen is unknown. Base qualities are not provided; no much larger clone lies one nucleotide away. The sample is drawn from a study of CD8+ T cells in alopecia areata listed by TCRdb under 2018. Regarding the complete study: Treated patients were enrolled in an open-label pilot trial of oral tofacitinib, 5 to 10 mg twice daily, for moderate-to-severe alopecia areata. Patients stayed on tofacitinib for 6 to 18 months and then had 6 months of follow-up off drug so that delayed response and recurrence could be assessed. To study T cell clonal expansion in alopecia areata, the researchers applied high-throughput TCRbeta sequencing to both the C3H/HeJ mouse model and human patients. On the human side, TCRbeta sequencing was run on scalp tissue and on sorted CD4+ and CD8+ peripheral blood T cells from healthy controls and from alopecia areata patients with either patchy or totalis/universalis disease. Biopsies were taken from tofacitinib-treated patients at baseline and at 4 and 24 weeks of treatment, and a later scalp biopsy was taken in several of the tofacitinib-treated patients. Scalp clonality was compared across normal scalp (n=4), patchy alopecia areata scalp (n=8), and alopecia totalis/universalis scalp (n=8). RNA was extracted with the PAXgene miRNA kit for fixed scalp, the miRNeasy kit for PBMCs, and the RNeasy kit for mouse skin. TCRbeta CDR3 regions were amplified by immunoSEQ multiplex PCR using 35 Vbeta forward and 13 Jbeta reverse primers.

The time point label, as the study defines it: baseline before oral tofacitinib. Lesional scalp punch biopsies and peripheral blood were obtained from alopecia areata patients. After PBMCs were isolated by density centrifugation and stained for CD3, CD4 and CD8, a FACSAria was used to sort CD4+ and CD8+ T cells. Broader findings and caveats from the paper: Scalp TCR repertoire analysis is complicated because resident alphabeta T cells in normal human skin are also sequenced, whereas mouse skin is dominated by gammadelta T cells. Shared TCR sequences between patients were less evident than in mice, which may be partly attributable to HLA diversity in the patient population. Lesional scalp, especially in alopecia totalis/universalis, showed higher clonality and more expanded CD8+ clones than normal scalp, suggesting antigenic drive.

The germline V gene gives CDR1 as SGHDT and CDR2 as YYEEEE. Clipping removes 4 bases from V and 5 bases from J, with 12 as the unmatched junction base count. Reading from cysteine to phenylalanine, the CDR3 counts 16 amino acids. The entry retains the CDR3 DNA only, 48 bases that are in frame from base 1. Library method: the immunoSEQ multiplex PCR assay. To provide template for TCR sequencing, every sample had RNA extracted and reverse transcribed into cDNA. First-strand cDNA was synthesized using SuperScript III with a 2:1 mix of oligo-dT and random hexamers. A synthetic immune receptor repertoire was used to measure amplification bias, and any remaining bias was corrected computationally. In the paper's pipeline: Raw reads were preprocessed for error removal, and CDR3 was defined according to IMGT conventions as running from the conserved cysteine to phenylalanine. Clonality was computed by normalizing Shannon entropy by log2 of the number of productive unique TCRs and subtracting the result from 1. Scalp TCRbeta sequences were cross-referenced with sorted blood CD4 and CD8 repertoires so that the CD4 or CD8 identity of scalp clones could be inferred. TCRdb re-hosts the immuneACCESS table, in-frame sequences only. Its copies lack some clones; in the studies checked, an unresolved V gene accounts for under half of them, and the cause for the rest is not known. Clone size and V and J calls were adopted from that table, with D and trimming inferred from the DNA. The sample has about 250,000 clones on record, 67% of them singletons. The top ten clonotypes cover around 1.2% of the sample.

Sequencing used CD4+ T cells sorted from blood, obtained at week 0. The V and J genes are TRBV5-6 and TRBJ1-1; 9 bases in the middle match TRBD1. This clonotype was sampled from a human donor with alopecia areata. CDR3 protein: CASSPDPGTGNTEAFF. The nucleotides read TGTGCCAGCAGCCCGGATCCCGGGACAGGGAATACTGAAGCTTTCTTT.